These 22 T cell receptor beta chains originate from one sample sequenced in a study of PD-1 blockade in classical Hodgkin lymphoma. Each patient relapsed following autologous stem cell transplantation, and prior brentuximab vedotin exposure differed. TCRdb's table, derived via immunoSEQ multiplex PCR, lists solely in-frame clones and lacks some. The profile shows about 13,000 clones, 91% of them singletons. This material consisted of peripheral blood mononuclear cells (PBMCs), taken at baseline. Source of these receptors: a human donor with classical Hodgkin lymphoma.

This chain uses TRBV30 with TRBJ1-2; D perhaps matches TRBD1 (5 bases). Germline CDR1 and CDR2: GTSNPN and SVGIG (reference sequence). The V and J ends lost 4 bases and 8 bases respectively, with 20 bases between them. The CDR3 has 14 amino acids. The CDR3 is CAWMKRGAGQGYTF. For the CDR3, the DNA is TGTGCCTGGATGAAACGCGGGGCCGGTCAGGGCTACACCTTC.

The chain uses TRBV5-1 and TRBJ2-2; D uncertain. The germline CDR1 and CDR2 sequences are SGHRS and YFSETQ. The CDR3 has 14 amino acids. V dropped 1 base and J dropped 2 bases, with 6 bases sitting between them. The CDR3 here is CASSLLANTGELFF. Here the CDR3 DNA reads TGCGCCAGCAGCTTGTTGGCAAACACCGGGGAGCTGTTTTTT.

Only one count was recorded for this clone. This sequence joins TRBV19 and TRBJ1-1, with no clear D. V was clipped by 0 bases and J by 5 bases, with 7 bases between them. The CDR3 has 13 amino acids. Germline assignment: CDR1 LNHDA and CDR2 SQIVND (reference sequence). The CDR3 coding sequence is TGTGCCAGTAGTATAGAGGGTCTTACTGAAGCTTTCTTT. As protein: CASSIEGLTEAFF. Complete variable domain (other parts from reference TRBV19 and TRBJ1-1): DGGITQSPKYLFRKEGQNVTLSCEQNLNHDAMYWYRQDPGQGLRLIYYSQIVNDFQKGDIAEGYSVSREKKESFPLTVTSAQKNPTAFYLCASSIEGLTEAFFGQGTRLTVV.

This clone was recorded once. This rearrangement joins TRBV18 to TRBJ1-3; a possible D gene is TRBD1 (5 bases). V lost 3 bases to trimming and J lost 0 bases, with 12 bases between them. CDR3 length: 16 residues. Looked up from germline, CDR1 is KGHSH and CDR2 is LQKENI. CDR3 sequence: CASSPLDSSSGNTIYF. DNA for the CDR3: TGTGCCAGCTCACCCCTAGACAGCAGCTCTGGAAACACCATATATTTT.

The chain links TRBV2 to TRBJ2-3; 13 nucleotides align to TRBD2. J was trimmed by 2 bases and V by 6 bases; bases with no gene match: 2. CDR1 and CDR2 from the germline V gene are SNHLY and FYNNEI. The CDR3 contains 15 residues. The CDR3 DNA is TGTGCCAGCAGACTAGCGGGGGGGCCCACAGATACGCAGTATTTT. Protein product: CASRLAGGPTDTQYF.

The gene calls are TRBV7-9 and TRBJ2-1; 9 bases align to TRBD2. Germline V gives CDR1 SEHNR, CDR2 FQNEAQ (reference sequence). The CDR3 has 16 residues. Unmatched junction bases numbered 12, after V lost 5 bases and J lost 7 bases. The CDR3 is CASSREAGGRSNEQFF. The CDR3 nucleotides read TGTGCCAGCAGCCGAGAAGCGGGGGGCCGTTCGAATGAGCAGTTCTTC.

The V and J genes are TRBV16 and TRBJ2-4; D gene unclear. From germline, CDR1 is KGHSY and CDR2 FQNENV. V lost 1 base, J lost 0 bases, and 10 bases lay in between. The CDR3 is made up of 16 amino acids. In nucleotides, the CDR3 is TGTGCCAGCAGCCAATGGGCGTGGGAAGCCAAAAACATTCAGTACTTC. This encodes CASSQWAWEAKNIQYF.

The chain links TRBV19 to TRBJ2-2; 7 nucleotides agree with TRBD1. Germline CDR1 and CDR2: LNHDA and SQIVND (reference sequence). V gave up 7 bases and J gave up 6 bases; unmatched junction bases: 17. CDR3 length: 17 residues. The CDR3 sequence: CASNPQGFGWGPGELFF. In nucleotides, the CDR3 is TGTGCCAGTAACCCACAGGGGTTCGGGTGGGGACCCGGGGAGCTGTTTTTT.

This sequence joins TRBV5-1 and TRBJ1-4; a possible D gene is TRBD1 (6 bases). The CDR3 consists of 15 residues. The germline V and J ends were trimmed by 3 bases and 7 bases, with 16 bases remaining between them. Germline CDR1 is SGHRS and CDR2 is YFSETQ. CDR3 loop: CASSWMEQGGEKLFF. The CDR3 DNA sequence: TGCGCCAGCAGCTGGATGGAACAGGGAGGTGAAAAACTGTTTTTT.

The CDR3 DNA follows: TGCGCCAGCAGCTTCGGGTCACCTAATCAGCCCCAGCATTTT. Residues: CASSFGSPNQPQHF. The chain couples TRBV5-1 to TRBJ1-5; no firm D call. Germline V CDR1 and CDR2: SGHRS, YFSETQ. With 2 bases removed from V and 4 bases from J, the gap between germline ends came to 10 bases. The CDR3 runs to 14 residues.

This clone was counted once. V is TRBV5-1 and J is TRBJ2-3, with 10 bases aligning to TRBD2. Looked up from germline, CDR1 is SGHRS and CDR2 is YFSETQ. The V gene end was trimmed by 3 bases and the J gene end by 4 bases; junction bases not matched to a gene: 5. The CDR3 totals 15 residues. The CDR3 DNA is TGCGCCAGCAGCTCTACCGGGACTAGCGCAGATACGCAGTATTTT. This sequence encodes CASSSTGTSADTQYF.

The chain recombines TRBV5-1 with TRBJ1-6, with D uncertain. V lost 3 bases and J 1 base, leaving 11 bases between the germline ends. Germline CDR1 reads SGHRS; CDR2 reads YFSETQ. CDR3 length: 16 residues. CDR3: CASSSSQGSYNSPLHF. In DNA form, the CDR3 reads TGCGCCAGCAGCTCGAGCCAAGGGTCCTATAATTCACCCCTCCACTTT.

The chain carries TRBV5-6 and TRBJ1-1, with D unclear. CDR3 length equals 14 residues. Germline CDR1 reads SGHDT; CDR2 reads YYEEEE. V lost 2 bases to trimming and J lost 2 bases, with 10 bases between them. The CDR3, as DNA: TGTGCCAGCAGCTTCGGGGTCGGAAACACTGAAGCTTTCTTT. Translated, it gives CASSFGVGNTEAFF.

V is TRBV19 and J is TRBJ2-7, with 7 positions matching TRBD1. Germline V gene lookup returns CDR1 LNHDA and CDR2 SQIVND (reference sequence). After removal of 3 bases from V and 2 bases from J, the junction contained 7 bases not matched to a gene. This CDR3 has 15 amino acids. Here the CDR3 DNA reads TGTGCCAGTAGTATTGCTCCGGGACAGACCTACGAGCAGTACTTC. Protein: CASSIAPGQTYEQYF.

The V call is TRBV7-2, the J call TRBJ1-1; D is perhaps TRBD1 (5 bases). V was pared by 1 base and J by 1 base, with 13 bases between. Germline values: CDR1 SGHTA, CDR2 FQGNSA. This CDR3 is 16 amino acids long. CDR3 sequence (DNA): TGTGCCAGCAGCTTAGAGGGGTACCGCCCGAACACTGAAGCTTTCTTT. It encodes CASSLEGYRPNTEAFF.

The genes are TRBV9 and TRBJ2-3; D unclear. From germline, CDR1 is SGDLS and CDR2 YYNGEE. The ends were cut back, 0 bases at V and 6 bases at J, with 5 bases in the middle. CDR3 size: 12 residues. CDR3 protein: CASSVGGDTQYF. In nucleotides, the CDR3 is TGTGCCAGCAGCGTAGGTGGGGATACGCAGTATTTT.

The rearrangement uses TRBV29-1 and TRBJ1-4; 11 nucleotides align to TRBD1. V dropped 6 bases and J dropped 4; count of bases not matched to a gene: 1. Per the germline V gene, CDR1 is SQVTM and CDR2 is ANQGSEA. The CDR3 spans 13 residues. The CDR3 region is CSVGQGVNEKLFF. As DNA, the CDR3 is TGCAGCGTGGGACAGGGGGTTAATGAAAAACTGTTTTTT.

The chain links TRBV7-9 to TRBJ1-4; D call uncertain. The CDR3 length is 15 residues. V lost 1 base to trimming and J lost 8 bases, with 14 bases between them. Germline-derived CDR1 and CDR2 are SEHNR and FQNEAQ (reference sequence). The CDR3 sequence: CASSLGEGFTEKLFF. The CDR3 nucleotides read TGTGCCAGCAGCTTAGGAGAGGGTTTCACCGAAAAACTGTTTTTT.

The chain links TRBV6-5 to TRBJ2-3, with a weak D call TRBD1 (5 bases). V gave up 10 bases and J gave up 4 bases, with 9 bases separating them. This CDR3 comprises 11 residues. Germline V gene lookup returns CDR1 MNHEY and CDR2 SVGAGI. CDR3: CATKGADTQYF. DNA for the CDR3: TGTGCCACCAAAGGGGCAGATACGCAGTATTTT.

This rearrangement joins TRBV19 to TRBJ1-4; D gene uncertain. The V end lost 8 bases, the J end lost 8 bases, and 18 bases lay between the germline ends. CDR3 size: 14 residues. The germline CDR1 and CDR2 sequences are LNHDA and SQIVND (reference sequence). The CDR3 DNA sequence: TGTGCCAGTTACGATACACCGAGGCCGGAAAAACTGTTTTTT. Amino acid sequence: CASYDTPRPEKLFF.

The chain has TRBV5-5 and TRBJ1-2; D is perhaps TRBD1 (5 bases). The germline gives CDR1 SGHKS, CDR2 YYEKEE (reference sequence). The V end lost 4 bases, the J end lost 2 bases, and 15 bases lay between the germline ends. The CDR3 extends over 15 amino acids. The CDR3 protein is CASSPSGRANYGYTF. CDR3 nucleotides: TGTGCCAGCAGCCCTTCGGGCAGGGCAAACTATGGCTACACCTTC.

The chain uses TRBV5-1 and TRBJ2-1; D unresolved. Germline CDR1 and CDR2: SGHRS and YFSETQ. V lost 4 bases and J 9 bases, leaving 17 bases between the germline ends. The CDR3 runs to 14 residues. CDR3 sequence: CASSLPPTISEQFF. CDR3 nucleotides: TGCGCCAGCAGCCTCCCCCCCACAATTAGTGAGCAGTTCTTC.